A single sample gave rise to the 12 T cell receptor beta chains below, sequenced in a study of response to subunit inactivated influenza vaccine. TCRdb ran MiXCR on the RT-PCR reads and lists one entry per CDR3 protein. The table has roughly 700,000 distinct CDR3 sequences, more than 15% seen once. The material sequenced was PBMCs from blood, taken 11 to 12 days after vaccination. The source of these receptors is a man aged 50-59 years who received an inactivated influenza vaccine.

This clonotype was recorded a few times. The rearrangement uses TRBV12-3 or TRBV12-4 and TRBJ2-6, with a tentative D call TRBD1 (6 bases). This CDR3 has 15 amino acids. V lost 7 bases, J lost 4 bases, and 14 bases lay in between. The CDR3 DNA reads TGTGCCAGCACCCTGGGGGCTTTGGGGGCCAACGTCCTGACTTTC. Translating it yields CASTLGALGANVLTF.

The chain recombines TRBV21-1 with TRBJ2-1; TRBD2, as called in the table, went unchecked against the DNA. TRBV21-1 is a known pseudogene. This CDR3 spans 13 amino acids. CDR3: CLPPATRGNEQFF. The CDR3 coding sequence is TGTCTCCCGCCGGCTACTCGGGGGAATGAGCAGTTCTTC.

This clonotype was detected ten times or more. The chain is built from TRBV5-1 and TRBJ2-3; the D gene is possibly TRBD1 (5 bases). There are 13 residues in the CDR3. With 0 bases removed from V and 7 bases from J, the gap between germline ends came to 9 bases. CDR1 SGHRS and CDR2 YFSETQ come from the germline V gene. CDR3 nucleotide sequence: TGCGCCAGCAGCTTGGAGGGGCTAAATACGCAGTATTTT. It encodes CASSLEGLNTQYF.

The chain has TRBV5-1 and TRBJ1-4, with a possible D match to TRBD1 (6 bases). CDR1 is SGHRS and CDR2 is YFSETQ in the germline V gene. This CDR3 has 15 amino acids. Trimming removed 3 bases from V and 8 bases from J, with 17 bases in between. This CDR3 is CASSSQGSSHEKLFF. The CDR3 DNA reads as TGCGCCAGCAGCTCTCAGGGGAGCAGCCACGAAAAACTGTTTTTT.

This clonotype was recorded a few times. This chain links TRBV12-5 with TRBJ1-1, with a tentative D call TRBD1 (5 bases). The CDR3 runs to 14 residues. Germline CDR1 and CDR2: LGHNT and FRNRAP. With 6 bases removed from V and 0 bases from J, the gap between germline ends came to 11 bases. The CDR3 region is CASGTGVMNTEAFF. DNA of the CDR3: TGTGCTAGTGGGACGGGGGTCATGAACACTGAAGCTTTCTTT.

The chain couples TRBV29-1 to TRBJ2-5; 12 bases match TRBD1. CDR1 and CDR2 from the germline V gene are SQVTM and ANQGSEA. V lost 6 bases to trimming and J lost 5 bases; unmatched junction nucleotides: 13. The CDR3 totals 16 residues. As DNA, the CDR3 is TGCAGCGTCCCGTCGTGGGACAGGGGGCAGAGGGAGACCCAGTACTTC. Its protein product is CSVPSWDRGQRETQYF. Looking up the rest from reference TRBV29-1 and TRBJ2-5 gives the full variable domain: SAVISQKPSRDICQRGTSLTIQCQVDSQVTMMFWYRQQPGQSLTLIATANQGSEATYESGFVIDKFPISRPNLTFSTLTVSNMSPEDSSIYLCSVPSWDRGQRETQYFGPGTRLLVL.

This clonotype was found many times. This chain connects TRBV7-8 to TRBJ2-1; 8 positions match TRBD2. Germline V gives CDR1 SGHVS, CDR2 FQNEAQ. V dropped 1 base and J dropped 6; count of bases not matched to a gene: 5. This CDR3 region has 15 residues. The CDR3 sequence is CASSLVVSGINEQFF. CDR3 in DNA: TGTGCCAGCAGCTTAGTGGTTAGCGGGATCAATGAGCAGTTCTTC.

This clonotype has more than one count but fewer than ten. This chain connects TRBV27 to TRBJ2-1, with D uncertain. This CDR3 has 14 residues. The germline V and J ends were trimmed by 2 bases and 10 bases, with 15 bases remaining between them. Looked up from germline, CDR1 is MNHEY and CDR2 is SMNVEV (reference sequence). CDR3 sequence (DNA): TGTGCCAGCAGTTTAACCGGCTCCCCCAGAGAGCAGTTCTTC. Its protein product is CASSLTGSPREQFF.

This clonotype has just a few counts. The chain recombines TRBV4-1 with TRBJ2-7, with 7 bases lining up with TRBD1. J lost 1 base, V lost 0 bases, and 6 bases had no gene match. The germline gives CDR1 MGHRA, CDR2 YSYEKL. This CDR3 is built from 16 residues. CDR3 protein: CASSQDRQGVSYEQYF. The CDR3 DNA follows: TGCGCCAGCAGCCAAGATCGGCAGGGGGTTTCCTACGAGCAGTACTTC.

In this sample, this clonotype turned up a few times. The chain recombines TRBV30 with TRBJ1-1; TRBD1 might be the D (5 bases). Deletions cut 5 bases from V and 2 bases from J, with 9 bases between. This CDR3 spans 12 amino acids. Germline assignment: CDR1 GTSNPN and CDR2 SVGIG (reference sequence). As DNA, the CDR3 is TGTGCCTGGTCCGGGACTAACACTGAAGCTTTCTTT. Translation gives CAWSGTNTEAFF.

This clonotype was counted at least ten times. DNA for the CDR3: TGTGCCAGCAGTGAAAGGGAGACCTACAATGAGCAGTTCTTC. Its protein is CASSERETYNEQFF. The rearrangement joins TRBV6-1 to TRBJ2-1; a weak D match, TRBD2 (5 bases). In germline, CDR1 is MNHNS, CDR2 SASEGT. V was shortened by 2 bases and J by 2 bases, with 7 bases between the two germline ends. The CDR3 consists of 14 residues.

This clonotype occurred a few times. This chain links TRBV2 with TRBJ2-7; a possible D gene is TRBD1 (5 bases). Germline V gene lookup returns CDR1 SNHLY and CDR2 FYNNEI. Trimming pared 2 bases from V and 3 bases from J, leaving 14 bases between. CDR3 size: 15 residues. In nucleotides, the CDR3 is TGTGCCAGCAGTGAAAATATTGGCAGGGACTACGAGCAGTACTTC. It translates to CASSENIGRDYEQYF.